This T cell receptor (beta chain) was retrieved from a study of neurological immune-mediated disorders. Time point defined: longitudinal time-point 2. V was clipped by 1 base and J by 5 bases; unmatched bases: 4. The CDR3 length is 16 residues. Germline assignment: CDR1 SEHNR and CDR2 FQNEAQ (reference sequence). TCRdb re-derived calls from the 5' RACE reads in MiXCR, one entry per CDR3 protein. This sample carries over 55,000 distinct CDR3 sequences, roughly 10% of them seen once, and the ten largest clones take 9.5% to 15%. Specimen: PBMCs. The TCR was taken from a man younger than 40 in good health. This chain connects TRBV7-9 to TRBJ2-1; the match to TRBD2 covers 11 bases. CDR3: CASSLVAGGTNNEQFF. CDR3 in DNA: TGTGCCAGCAGCTTAGTAGCGGGAGGGACGAACAATGAGCAGTTCTTC. Full variable domain (missing parts from reference TRBV7-9 and TRBJ2-1): DTGVSQNPRHKITKRGQNVTFRCDPISEHNRLYWYRQTLGQGPEFLTYFQNEAQLEKSRLLSDRFSAERPKGSFSTLEIQRTEQGDSAMYLCASSLVAGGTNNEQFFGPGTRLTVL.